The 21 T cell receptor beta chains below come from one sample, sequenced in a study of blood T cell repertoires in COVID-19. The method was immunoSEQ multiplex PCR; TCRdb's version includes in-frame clones alone and lacks a portion of them. Altogether about 67,000 clones are present, 86% being singletons, with the ten largest covering around 4.4%. The sequencing input was peripheral blood. Every receptor here comes from a man between 45 and 60 years old with active COVID-19.

The CDR3 DNA follows: TGTGCCAGCAGCTTGGACCCGGGGGACACTGAAGCTTTCTTT. Amino acids: CASSLDPGDTEAFF. J is TRBJ1-1 and V is TRBV5-4, with TRBD1 as a possible D gene (5 bases). The CDR3 spans 14 residues. Germline V gene lookup returns CDR1 SGHNT and CDR2 YYREEE (reference sequence). Between the trimmed V and J ends, which lost 0 bases and 3 bases, there was a span of 9 bases.

The genes are TRBV18 and TRBJ2-7; a possible D gene is TRBD2 (5 bases). This CDR3 spans 15 amino acids. CDR1 KGHSH and CDR2 LQKENI come from the germline V gene. The ends were cut back, 1 base at V and 6 bases at J, with 16 bases in the middle. CDR3 bases: TGTGCCAGCTCACCACTCGCGGGTTTGGGGTCCGAGCAGTACTTC. Protein sequence: CASSPLAGLGSEQYF.

This rearrangement joins TRBV24-1 to TRBJ1-4; D is ambiguous. Germline-derived CDR1 and CDR2 are KGHDR and SFDVKD. The CDR3 length is 13 residues. Trimming took 5 bases from V and 7 from J, leaving 10 bases between them. In DNA, the CDR3 is TGTGCCACCAGTGCGATCGGGAGTGAAAAACTGTTTTTT. It translates to CATSAIGSEKLFF.

The gene calls are TRBV19 and TRBJ2-7; 7 bases line up with TRBD1. Germline V gene sequence: CDR1 LNHDA, CDR2 SQIVND (reference sequence). The CDR3 runs to 17 residues. The ends lost 2 bases at V and 1 base at J; junction bases unmatched: 11. CDR3 nucleotides: TGTGCCAGTAGTATATCGACGGGGACAGCAAATTCCTACGAGCAGTACTTC. It translates to CASSISTGTANSYEQYF.

The sample holds one count of this clone. The V call is TRBV2, the J call TRBJ2-1, with D maybe TRBD1 (5 bases). Germline V gene data show CDR1 as SNHLY and CDR2 as FYNNEI. The V gene lost 6 bases and the J gene lost 2 bases, with 14 bases spanning the gap. The CDR3 has 15 amino acids. CDR3 bases: TGTGCCAGCAGAGCCAGGGTTAGCCCCTACAATGAGCAGTTCTTC. Translation gives CASRARVSPYNEQFF. The full variable domain, rest sourced from reference TRBV2 and TRBJ2-1, is EPEVTQTPSHQVTQMGQEVILRCVPISNHLYFYWYRQILGQKVEFLVSFYNNEISEKSEIFDDQFSVERPDGSNFTLKIRSTKLEDSAMYFCASRARVSPYNEQFFGPGTRLTVL.

The genes are TRBV6-5 and TRBJ2-5, with TRBD2 matching over 9 bases. Germline values: CDR1 MNHEY, CDR2 SVGAGI. This CDR3 contains 14 residues. The trim removed 5 bases at V and 7 bases at J, leaving 8 bases unmatched. Here the CDR3 reads CASSNLAGIRTQYF. The DNA of the CDR3 is TGTGCCAGCAGTAATCTAGCGGGGATAAGGACCCAGTACTTC.

CDR3: CAWSPKTGKTAFF. The CDR3 nucleotides read TGTGCCTGGAGTCCGAAGACAGGGAAGACCGCTTTCTTT. The chain employs TRBV30 and TRBJ1-1; 7 bases line up with TRBD1. This CDR3 is 13 amino acids long. V lost 2 bases to trimming and J lost 11 bases; unmatched junction nucleotides: 11. The germline CDR1 and CDR2 sequences are GTSNPN and SVGIG (reference sequence).

This chain connects TRBV7-8 to TRBJ2-4; TRBD1 agrees at 7 bases. CDR1 is SGHVS, CDR2 FQNEAQ, per germline. This CDR3 has 12 amino acids. The V segment lost 1 base and the J segment 13 bases; nucleotides outside the gene matches: 4. CDR3: CASSLGTGTQYF. In DNA form, the CDR3 reads TGTGCCAGCAGCTTAGGGACAGGAACCCAGTACTTC.

In this sample, this clone turned up a few times. This CDR3 is also generated by other DNA sequences in the sample. The chain recombines TRBV18 with TRBJ2-1; possibly TRBD2 for D (5 bases). Trimming removed 1 base at V and 4 bases at J, with 8 bases between. CDR1 KGHSH and CDR2 LQKENI come from the germline V gene. The CDR3 extends over 14 amino acids. CDR3 protein: CASSPLSGYNEQFF. DNA for the CDR3: TGTGCCAGCTCACCACTAAGCGGTTACAATGAGCAGTTCTTC.

Concerning this clone: Without the conserved terminal phenylalanine or tryptophan, this CDR3 likely stems from a read error. The DNA is left out, because the CDR3 cannot be placed on it with certainty; the CDR3 is given as TCRdb lists it. The chain has TRBV27 and TRBJ1-2; the D segment call TRBD1 is taken from the table without a DNA check. The CDR3 contains 10 residues when both ends are counted. The V gene's germline CDR1 is MNHEY and CDR2 SMNVEV (reference sequence). The CDR3 region is CASRVFRGFN.

This rearrangement joins TRBV5-6 to TRBJ1-1; possibly TRBD1 for D (5 bases). The CDR3 is 14 residues long. The germline V gene has CDR1 SGHDT and CDR2 YYEEEE. V was clipped by 1 base and J by 0 bases, with 7 bases between them. The chain's CDR3 is CASSLPGMNTEAFF. CDR3 nucleotides: TGTGCCAGCAGCTTGCCAGGGATGAACACTGAAGCTTTCTTT.

This chain joins TRBV4-1 and TRBJ2-7; TRBD1 aligns across 7 bases. The CDR3 totals 16 residues. Germline V CDR1 and CDR2: MGHRA, YSYEKL. Trimming at V came to 2 bases and at J to 0 bases, leaving 7 bases not matched to a gene. CDR3 region: CASSQSGQANSYEQYF. CDR3 DNA: TGCGCCAGCAGCCAATCCGGACAGGCTAACTCCTACGAGCAGTACTTC.

This chain links TRBV18 with TRBJ2-1, with D tentatively TRBD1 (6 bases). The V gene's germline CDR1 is KGHSH and CDR2 LQKENI. This CDR3 contains 15 residues. Trimming stripped 4 bases from V and 0 bases from J, with 10 bases between. CDR3 sequence reads: CASSRTGSSYNEQFF. In nucleotides, the CDR3 is TGTGCCAGCTCACGAACAGGGAGCTCCTACAATGAGCAGTTCTTC.

The chain has TRBV28 and TRBJ1-1; D uncertain. The CDR3 covers 16 residues. The V end lost 5 bases, the J end lost 0 bases, and 16 bases lay between the germline ends. CDR1 is MDHEN and CDR2 is SYDVKM in the germline V gene. CDR3 sequence: CASSGRSWGVNTEAFF. CDR3 nucleotide sequence: TGTGCCAGCAGTGGGAGGAGTTGGGGAGTGAACACTGAAGCTTTCTTT.

The V gene is TRBV3-1 (or the pseudogene TRBV3-2), the J gene TRBJ2-4; 10 bases agree with TRBD2. The ends lost 4 bases at V and 0 bases at J; junction bases unmatched: 0. Germline V gene lookup returns CDR1 LGHDT and CDR2 YNNKEL (reference sequence). The CDR3 runs to 15 residues. CDR3 DNA: TGTGCCAGCAGCCCTAGCGGGGGAGCCAAAAACATTCAGTACTTC. This sequence encodes CASSPSGGAKNIQYF.

This chain joins TRBV7-3 and TRBJ2-5, with D possibly being TRBD1 (5 bases). The CDR3 covers 13 residues. Trimming removed 4 bases from V and 9 bases from J, with 15 bases in between. The germline V gene encodes CDR1 SGHTA and CDR2 FQGTGA. This CDR3 is CASSSMAGQPQYF. CDR3 nucleotide sequence: TGTGCCAGCAGCTCAATGGCAGGGCAGCCCCAGTACTTC.

V is TRBV7-9 and J is TRBJ2-3; 9 nucleotides line up with TRBD2. J gave up 2 bases and V 5 bases, and 5 bases lay outside the gene matches. CDR3 length: 15 amino acids. Per germline, CDR1 SEHNR and CDR2 FQNEAQ (reference sequence). This CDR3 reads CASSPSGKITDTQYF. DNA for the CDR3: TGTGCCAGCAGCCCTAGCGGGAAAATCACAGATACGCAGTATTTT.

The chain recombines TRBV5-1 with TRBJ2-1; 8 bases fit TRBD2. Trimming cost V 4 bases and J 6 bases; bases outside gene matches: 6. Per the germline V gene, CDR1 is SGHRS and CDR2 is YFSETQ. The CDR3 spans 14 residues. CDR3 in amino acids: CASSTGGPGNEQFF. In DNA, the CDR3 is TGCGCCAGCAGCACGGGGGGGCCTGGCAATGAGCAGTTCTTC.

The V and J genes are TRBV3-1 (or the pseudogene TRBV3-2) and TRBJ2-7; 9 bases line up with TRBD2. This CDR3 has 18 amino acids. Per the germline V gene, CDR1 is LGHDT and CDR2 is YNNKEL (reference sequence). V gave up 1 base and J gave up 0 bases; unmatched junction bases: 10. The CDR3 coding sequence is TGTGCCAGCAGCCAAGTTATGACTAGCGGACCCAGCTCCTACGAGCAGTACTTC. This gives the protein CASSQVMTSGPSSYEQYF.

This clone was seen only once. The gene calls are TRBV30 and TRBJ1-5; possibly TRBD1 for D (5 bases). V lost 5 bases and J 3 bases, leaving 14 bases between the germline ends. Germline-derived CDR1 and CDR2 are GTSNPN and SVGIG (reference sequence). This CDR3 comprises 14 residues. This chain's CDR3 is CAWSQGGNNQPQHF. As DNA, the CDR3 is TGTGCCTGGTCTCAGGGAGGGAACAATCAGCCCCAGCATTTT.

V usage is TRBV7-2 and J usage is TRBJ2-5, with 9 bases lining up with TRBD1. CDR3 length: 16 residues. V shed 1 base and J 5 bases; nucleotides not matched to a gene: 8. Germline V gives CDR1 SGHTA, CDR2 FQGNSA. CDR3 residues: CASSLVRTGEWETQYF. CDR3 in DNA: TGTGCCAGCAGCTTAGTGAGGACAGGGGAGTGGGAGACCCAGTACTTC.